The next 29 T cell receptor beta chains were all read from a single sample in a study of blood T cell repertoires in COVID-19. The protocol was immunoSEQ multiplex PCR, while the TCRdb copy is restricted to in-frame clones and leaves out a portion. The table has about 28,000 clones, about 85% seen once. Sample: peripheral blood. Receptors originate from a man in his 60s with active COVID-19.

The chain combines TRBV2 with TRBJ2-1, with D unclear. V was shortened by 2 bases and J by 0 bases, with 14 bases between the two germline ends. CDR1 is SNHLY and CDR2 is FYNNEI in the germline V gene. The CDR3 totals 17 residues. As DNA, the CDR3 is TGTGCCAGCAGTGAAAGATTGACAAGAAGCTCCTACAATGAGCAGTTCTTC. Protein product: CASSERLTRSSYNEQFF.

Notes on this clone: Different DNA sequences within this sample yield the same CDR3. This sequence joins TRBV27 and TRBJ1-2, with D unresolved. Germline CDR1 and CDR2: MNHEY and SMNVEV (reference sequence). This CDR3 has 13 residues. V shed 6 bases and J shed 2 bases, with 10 bases lying between them. The CDR3, as DNA: TGTGCCAGCAGCCTAGGAGGGAACTATGGCTACACCTTC. Translation gives CASSLGGNYGYTF.

The V gene is TRBV19, the J gene TRBJ1-4; the D gene is possibly TRBD1 (5 bases). V was clipped by 5 bases and J by 2 bases, with 12 bases between them. The CDR3 consists of 15 residues. Germline lookup yields CDR1 LNHDA and CDR2 SQIVND (reference sequence). CDR3 in amino acids: CASSAIGTTNEKLFF. DNA for the CDR3: TGTGCCAGTAGTGCCATCGGGACTACTAATGAAAAACTGTTTTTT.

In its sample, this clone was seen once. This chain uses TRBV9 with TRBJ2-1; perhaps TRBD2 as D (7 bases). V was pared by 5 bases and J by 8 bases, with 14 bases between. There are 13 residues in the CDR3. Germline V gene data show CDR1 as SGDLS and CDR2 as YYNGEE. CDR3 sequence: CASRGGDFDEQFF. The CDR3 region has the DNA TGTGCCAGCAGAGGGGGGGACTTCGATGAGCAGTTCTTC. The full variable domain, with the rest looked up from reference TRBV9 and TRBJ2-1, is DSGVTQTPKHLITATGQRVTLRCSPRSGDLSVYWYQQSLDQGLQFLIQYYNGEERAKGNILERFSAQQFPDLHSELNLSSLELGDSALYFCASRGGDFDEQFFGPGTRLTVL.

This clone has more than one count but fewer than ten. V usage is TRBV27 and J usage is TRBJ2-5, with 8 bases aligning to TRBD1. The germline gives CDR1 MNHEY, CDR2 SMNVEV (reference sequence). Trimming took 6 bases from V and 4 from J; bases not matched to a gene: 4. The CDR3 is 13 residues long. The CDR3 sequence is CASRGRGRETQYF. In DNA form, the CDR3 reads TGTGCCAGCAGAGGCAGGGGGCGAGAGACCCAGTACTTC.

This clone showed up just once. The chain has TRBV11-2 and TRBJ2-1; no clear D gene. From germline, CDR1 is SGHAT and CDR2 FQNNGV. This CDR3 is built from 14 residues. V was shortened by 2 bases and J by 0 bases, with 5 bases between the two germline ends. The CDR3 is CASSLHSSYNEQFF. DNA for the CDR3: TGTGCCAGCAGCTTACACAGCTCCTACAATGAGCAGTTCTTC.

The V call is TRBV29-1, the J call TRBJ2-5; D not certain. The V gene lost 4 bases and the J gene lost 0 bases, with 9 bases spanning the gap. The CDR3 has 13 residues. CDR1 and CDR2 (germline): SQVTM, ANQGSEA. Written as DNA, the CDR3 is TGCAGCGTTGGGCATCTGTACCAAGAGACCCAGTACTTC. Encoded protein: CSVGHLYQETQYF.

The chain carries TRBV27 and TRBJ2-7, with D unresolved. V lost 2 bases to trimming and J lost 0 bases, with 8 bases between them. Germline loops: CDR1 MNHEY, CDR2 SMNVEV (reference sequence). This CDR3 comprises 14 residues. The CDR3 DNA sequence: TGTGCCAGCAGTTTAAAATCTAGCTCCTACGAGCAGTACTTC. Residues: CASSLKSSSYEQYF.

V is TRBV27 and J is TRBJ1-4; TRBD1 agrees at 7 bases. The germline CDR1 and CDR2 sequences are MNHEY and SMNVEV (reference sequence). The J segment lost 4 bases and the V segment lost 0 bases, leaving 8 bases of the junction unmatched. The CDR3 extends over 17 amino acids. Written as DNA, the CDR3 is TGTGCCAGCAGTTTATCCTCAGACAGGGCCCATAATGAAAAACTGTTTTTT. Translating gives CASSLSSDRAHNEKLFF.

The chain has TRBV7-2 and TRBJ2-7; maybe TRBD2 (6 bases). Trimming left V 6 bases short and J 0 bases short, with 12 bases between. The germline V gene encodes CDR1 SGHTA and CDR2 FQGNSA. CDR3 size: 14 residues. CDR3 coding DNA: TGTGCCAGCAGTCGGGACTTTAGCTCCTACGAGCAGTACTTC. This encodes CASSRDFSSYEQYF.

The table lists this clone with a count of one. V usage is TRBV4-2 and J usage is TRBJ1-1, with 7 bases lining up with TRBD1. The CDR3 loop spans 16 amino acids. Germline lookup yields CDR1 LGHNA and CDR2 YNFKEQ. Losses at the gene ends were 4 bases for V and 0 bases for J; bases not matched to a gene: 8. Here the CDR3 DNA reads TGTGCCAGCAGCCTACGACCGGGACAGTTGAACACTGAAGCTTTCTTT. Amino acid sequence: CASSLRPGQLNTEAFF.

The chain joins TRBV19 to TRBJ2-3; D is possibly TRBD2 (6 bases). CDR1 is LNHDA and CDR2 is SQIVND in the germline V gene (reference sequence). The V gene lost 7 bases and the J gene lost 7 bases, with 9 bases spanning the gap. The CDR3 is 11 residues long. CDR3 protein: CASIGGHTQYF. CDR3 nucleotide sequence: TGTGCCAGTATTGGAGGGCATACGCAGTATTTT. Complete variable domain (other parts from reference TRBV19 and TRBJ2-3): DGGITQSPKYLFRKEGQNVTLSCEQNLNHDAMYWYRQDPGQGLRLIYYSQIVNDFQKGDIAEGYSVSREKKESFPLTVTSAQKNPTAFYLCASIGGHTQYFGPGTRLTVL.

The chain employs TRBV6-1 and TRBJ1-3; TRBD1 agrees at 9 bases. CDR3 length equals 17 residues. Trimming at V came to 4 bases and at J to 0 bases, leaving 7 bases not matched to a gene. Germline CDR1 is MNHNS and CDR2 is SASEGT. The CDR3 nucleotides are TGTGCCAGCAGTGGACTTCGGACAGGGGTCTCTGGAAACACCATATATTTT. Translated, it gives CASSGLRTGVSGNTIYF.

The rearrangement links TRBV21-1 to TRBJ2-1; TRBD2 reflects the table's D call only, with no check against the DNA. TRBV21-1 is classified as a pseudogene. This CDR3 is 16 amino acids long. The CDR3 loop reads CASSKDTRGGKDEQFF. In nucleotides, the CDR3 is TGTGCCAGCAGCAAAGATACGCGGGGGGGGAAGGATGAGCAGTTCTTC.

This clone occurred once. V gene TRBV5-4 combines with J gene TRBJ2-3; 7 bases line up with TRBD1. After removal of 0 bases from V and 0 bases from J, the junction contained 4 bases not matched to a gene. The CDR3 totals 16 residues. Germline values: CDR1 SGHNT, CDR2 YYREEE (reference sequence). In DNA, the CDR3 is TGTGCCAGCAGCTTGGCTCGGGGACAGAGCACAGATACGCAGTATTTT. It translates to CASSLARGQSTDTQYF.

The chain combines TRBV7-3 with TRBJ1-3; tentative D call: TRBD1 (6 bases). The CDR3 contains 15 residues. Looked up from germline, CDR1 is SGHTA and CDR2 is FQGTGA. Between the trimmed V and J ends, which lost 5 bases and 0 bases, there was a span of 11 bases. CDR3 coding DNA: TGTGCCAGCAGCCCCGGGGGGCACTCTGGAAACACCATATATTTT. As protein: CASSPGGHSGNTIYF.

The V call is TRBV5-8, the J call TRBJ2-2; TRBD1 aligns across 7 bases. Germline trimming cut 0 bases from V and 6 bases from J; bases unmatched to any gene: 11. Germline loops: CDR1 SGHTS, CDR2 YDEGEE. The CDR3 covers 17 residues. Written as DNA, the CDR3 is TGTGCCAGCAGCTTGGAAGTGGTGACAGGGTGGCCCGGGGAGCTGTTTTTT. This gives the protein CASSLEVVTGWPGELFF.

The chain carries TRBV2 and TRBJ1-2; tentative D call: TRBD1 (5 bases). Germline lookup yields CDR1 SNHLY and CDR2 FYNNEI. The CDR3 sequence is 14 residues long. V lost 1 base and J lost 3, with 9 bases in between. The CDR3 DNA follows: TGTGCCAGCAGTGAAGTGCGGGGGGACTATGGCTACACCTTC. It yields the protein CASSEVRGDYGYTF.

The CDR3 nucleotides read TGTGCCAGCAGCTTGGGACTAGCGTCCGGGGAGCTGTTTTTT. This sequence encodes CASSLGLASGELFF. J is TRBJ2-2 and V is TRBV7-3, with 10 nucleotides matching TRBD2. The CDR3 length is 14 residues. Germline V gene lookup returns CDR1 SGHTA and CDR2 FQGTGA. Trimming took 3 bases from V and 6 from J; bases not matched to a gene: 1.

There are a few counts of this clone. This chain uses TRBV4-2 with TRBJ1-6; D gene ambiguous. There are 15 residues in the CDR3. V lost 3 bases and J lost 5, with 11 bases in between. The germline CDR1 and CDR2 sequences are LGHNA and YNFKEQ. In DNA, the CDR3 is TGTGCCAGCAGCCAGGGAGGGCAACATAATTCACCCCTCCACTTT. Its protein product is CASSQGGQHNSPLHF.

The chain carries TRBV7-3 and TRBJ1-1; D may be TRBD1 (5 bases). The CDR3 is made up of 15 amino acids. Trimming removed 0 bases from V and 2 bases from J, with 10 bases in between. Germline values: CDR1 SGHTA, CDR2 FQGTGA. The CDR3 DNA sequence: TGTGCCAGCAGCTTAACTCCCAGGGCAAACACTGAAGCTTTCTTT. Translating gives CASSLTPRANTEAFF. Complete variable domain (other parts from reference TRBV7-3 and TRBJ1-1): GAGVSQTPSNKVTEKGKYVELRCDPISGHTALYWYRQSLGQGPEFLIYFQGTGAADDSGLPNDRFFAVRPEGSVSTLKIQRTERGDSAVYLCASSLTPRANTEAFFGQGTRLTVV.

The rearrangement links TRBV6-5 to TRBJ2-1; perhaps TRBD1 as D (5 bases). Trimming removed 2 bases at V and 6 bases at J, with 11 bases between. Germline V gives CDR1 MNHEY, CDR2 SVGAGI. This CDR3 region has 14 residues. The DNA for the CDR3 is TGTGCCAGCAGTTACGTGGGGCCCCCCAATGAGCAGTTCTTC. Protein sequence: CASSYVGPPNEQFF.

The J gene is TRBJ2-5, the V gene TRBV5-1, with a tentative D call TRBD1 (5 bases). Per the germline V gene, CDR1 is SGHRS and CDR2 is YFSETQ. This CDR3 comprises 13 residues. Trimming cost V 4 bases and J 7 bases, with 14 bases left between them. This CDR3 is CASSPVGDGTQYF. Written as DNA, the CDR3 is TGCGCCAGCAGCCCGGTAGGGGATGGGACCCAGTACTTC.

In this sample, this clone turned up once. V is TRBV6-2 or TRBV6-3 and J is TRBJ1-2; D is uncertain. V was pared by 4 bases and J by 3 bases, with 9 bases between. From germline, CDR1 is MNHEY and CDR2 SVGEGT. The CDR3 runs 13 residues. CDR3 nucleotides: TGTGCCAGCAGTTCCCCAAGAGACTATGGCTACACCTTC. Amino acid sequence: CASSSPRDYGYTF.

The V call is TRBV7-3, the J call TRBJ2-1, with TRBD2 matching 7 bases. The CDR3 has 15 residues. V lost 6 bases and J lost 8; bases outside the gene matches: 13. CDR1 is SGHTA, CDR2 FQGTGA, per germline. CDR3 sequence reads: CASSNGRGGSHEQFF. DNA of the CDR3: TGTGCCAGCAGTAACGGGCGCGGGGGTAGCCATGAGCAGTTCTTC. Combining the CDR3 with reference TRBV7-3 and TRBJ2-1 gives the whole variable domain GAGVSQTPSNKVTEKGKYVELRCDPISGHTALYWYRQSLGQGPEFLIYFQGTGAADDSGLPNDRFFAVRPEGSVSTLKIQRTERGDSAVYLCASSNGRGGSHEQFFGPGTRLTVL.

V is TRBV19 and J is TRBJ2-2; 7 nucleotides match TRBD2. The CDR3 runs to 16 residues. J gave up 1 base and V 2 bases, and 4 bases lay outside the gene matches. Germline CDR1 reads LNHDA; CDR2 reads SQIVND (reference sequence). This CDR3 reads CASSIRLAGNTGELFF. CDR3 sequence (DNA): TGTGCCAGTAGTATAAGGTTAGCGGGGAACACCGGGGAGCTGTTTTTT.

The gene calls are TRBV6-1 and TRBJ2-7; 7 bases are shared with TRBD1. V was clipped by 2 bases and J by 1 base; unmatched bases: 11. This CDR3 has 17 residues. The germline V gene encodes CDR1 MNHNS and CDR2 SASEGT. The CDR3 region has the DNA TGTGCCAGCAGTGAACCACGGACAGGACGGGCATCCTACGAGCAGTACTTC. Amino acid sequence: CASSEPRTGRASYEQYF.

This clone appeared a single time. DNA of the CDR3: TGTGCCAGCAGCCGCAGATTCCTGAGGTACCAAGAGACCCAGTACTTC. Translating it yields CASSRRFLRYQETQYF. V gene TRBV7-2 combines with J gene TRBJ2-5; D gene ambiguous. The V end lost 5 bases, the J end lost 0 bases, and 16 bases lay between the germline ends. CDR3 length equals 16 residues. CDR1 is SGHTA and CDR2 is FQGNSA in the germline V gene.

The J gene is TRBJ1-1, the V gene TRBV30; a possible D gene is TRBD1 (6 bases). The length of the CDR3 is 15 residues. Germline V gene lookup returns CDR1 GTSNPN and CDR2 SVGIG (reference sequence). With 2 bases removed from V and 0 bases from J, the gap between germline ends came to 13 bases. CDR3 region: CAWSTHDRLNTEAFF. For the CDR3, the DNA is TGTGCCTGGAGTACCCACGACAGGCTGAACACTGAAGCTTTCTTT.